The rows below give T cell receptor beta chains drawn from one sample of a study of CD8+CD57+ T cells in acquired aplastic anemia. One entry per CDR3 protein, called by TCRdb with MiXCR from the reads. The sample lists about 160,000 distinct CDR3 sequences, approximately 44% seen once, with under 3.5% in the top ten. Source material: sorted CD4+, CD8+, or CD8+CD57+ T cells (not recorded which) from PBMCs. Source of these receptors: a human donor with aplastic anemia. The conserved cysteine and the conserved F or W are not part of the CDR3 here. The order of the fields is V gene, CDR3 protein.

TRBV5-1 ASSLSSGRASTDTQY
TRBV7-2 ASSFGTSGYNEQF
TRBV12-3/TRBV12-4 ASSTDVRQGAFTDTQY
TRBV25-1 ASSYSDNYEQY
TRBV29-1 SVDRRNYGYT
TRBV13 ASSPKSGTGGYEQY
TRBV3-1 ASSQPTGNTEAF
TRBV19 ASSIPPQGNQPQH
TRBV4-3 ASSRQRGPYEQY
TRBV7-2 ASSLQGAANSPLH
TRBV3-1 ASSITNYGYT
TRBV20-1 SARAGFGGYT
TRBV12-3/TRBV12-4 ASSLVGGVWGPPLH
TRBV19 ASSIGPGASNQPQH
TRBV19 ASSRTGGTTEAF
TRBV6-1 ASSPPRAQSTDTQY
TRBV7-6 ASRPRRGDTQY
TRBV10-3 AISEPRGRGAGEEAF
TRBV20-1 SARDRRTNEKLF
TRBV19 ASRSIGGNTEAF
TRBV7-2 ASSSLGLAGETQY
TRBV25-1 ASSQSSDLYEQY
TRBV3-1 ASSQGGSVEAF
TRBV6-1 ASSDRWTGNTIY
TRBV18 ASSRTSSTDTQY
TRBV2 ASRGTSGVYNEQF
TRBV6-1 ASTLGGTPGSYNSPLH
TRBV7-7 ASSPGRGGGLETQY
TRBV10-3 AIRTSGAVGQETQY
TRBV19 ASSIGTSNYGYT